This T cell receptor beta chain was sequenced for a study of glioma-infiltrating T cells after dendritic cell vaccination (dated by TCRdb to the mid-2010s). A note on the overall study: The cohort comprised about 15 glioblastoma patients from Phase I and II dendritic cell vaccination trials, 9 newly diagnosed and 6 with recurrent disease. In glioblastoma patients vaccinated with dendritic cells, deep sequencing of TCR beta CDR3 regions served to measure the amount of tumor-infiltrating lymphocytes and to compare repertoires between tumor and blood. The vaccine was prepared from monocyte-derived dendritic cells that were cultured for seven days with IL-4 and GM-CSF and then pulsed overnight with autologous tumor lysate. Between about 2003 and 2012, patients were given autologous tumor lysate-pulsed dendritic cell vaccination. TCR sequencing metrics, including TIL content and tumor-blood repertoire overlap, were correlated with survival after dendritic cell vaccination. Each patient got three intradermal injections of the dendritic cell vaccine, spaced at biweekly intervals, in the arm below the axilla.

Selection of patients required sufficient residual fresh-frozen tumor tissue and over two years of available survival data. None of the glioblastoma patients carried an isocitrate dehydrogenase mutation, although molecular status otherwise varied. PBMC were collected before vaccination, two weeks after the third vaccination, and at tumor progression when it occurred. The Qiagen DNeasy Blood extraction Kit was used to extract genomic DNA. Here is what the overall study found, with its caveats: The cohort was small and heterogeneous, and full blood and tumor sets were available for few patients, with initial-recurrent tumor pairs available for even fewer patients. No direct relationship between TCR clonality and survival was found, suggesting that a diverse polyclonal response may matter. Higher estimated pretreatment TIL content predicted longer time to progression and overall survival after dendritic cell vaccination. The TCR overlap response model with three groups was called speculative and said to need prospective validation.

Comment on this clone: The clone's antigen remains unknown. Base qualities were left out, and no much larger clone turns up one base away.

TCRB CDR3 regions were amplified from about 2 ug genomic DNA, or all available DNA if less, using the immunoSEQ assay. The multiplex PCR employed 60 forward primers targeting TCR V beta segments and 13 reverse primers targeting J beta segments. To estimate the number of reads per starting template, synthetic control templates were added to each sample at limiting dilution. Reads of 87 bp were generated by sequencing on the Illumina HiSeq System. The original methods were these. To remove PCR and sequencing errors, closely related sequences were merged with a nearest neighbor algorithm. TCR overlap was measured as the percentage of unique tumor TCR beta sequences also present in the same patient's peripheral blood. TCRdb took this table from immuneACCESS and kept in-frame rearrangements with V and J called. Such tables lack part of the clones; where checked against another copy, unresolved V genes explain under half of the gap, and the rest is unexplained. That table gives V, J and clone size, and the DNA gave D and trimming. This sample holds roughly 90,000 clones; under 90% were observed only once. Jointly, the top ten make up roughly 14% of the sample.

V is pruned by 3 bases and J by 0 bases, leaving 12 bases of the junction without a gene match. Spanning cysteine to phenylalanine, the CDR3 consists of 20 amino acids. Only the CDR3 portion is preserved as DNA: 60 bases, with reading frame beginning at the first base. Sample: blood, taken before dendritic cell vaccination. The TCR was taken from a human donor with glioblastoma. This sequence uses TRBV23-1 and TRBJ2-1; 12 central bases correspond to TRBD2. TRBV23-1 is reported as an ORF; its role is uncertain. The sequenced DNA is TGCGCCAGCAGTCATAAGAGGACTAGCGGGACCGTAACCTCCTACAATGAGCAGTTCTTC. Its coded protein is CASSHKRTSGTVTSYNEQFF.